A few counts support the clone carrying this T cell receptor (beta chain). The data were obtained in a study of PD-1 blockade in classical Hodgkin lymphoma. Clones were read by immunoSEQ multiplex PCR, and TCRdb kept only the in-frame ones, dropping some. The sample has approximately 22,000 clones, less than 75% seen once. V dropped 7 bases and J dropped 0 bases, with 12 bases sitting between them. Looked up from germline, CDR1 is ENHRY and CDR2 is SYGVKD. The CDR3 is made up of 14 amino acids. Time point described: cycle 4 day 1 (C4D1), after six to seven weeks of nivolumab. Patients all relapsed after autologous stem cell transplantation, and there was variation in brentuximab vedotin exposure. Purification of CD4+ T cells from thawed PBMCs was achieved by magnetic negative selection.

The receptor's source is a human donor with classical Hodgkin lymphoma. This specimen consisted of CD4+ T cells from blood, obtained before the fourth cycle of nivolumab. This rearrangement joins TRBV10-3 to TRBJ1-2; D possibly corresponds to TRBD1 (6 bases). CDR3 loop: CAITQGLANYGYTF. CDR3 nucleotides: TGTGCCATCACCCAGGGGCTAGCTAACTATGGCTACACCTTC.